Given below is one T cell receptor (beta chain) in context. This entry comes from a study of blood T cell repertoires in COVID-19. Whole-study context: Both acute and convalescent COVID-19 samples were obtained from the United States, Italy and Spain.

Original handling: Quantification of nucleated cells was approximated via reference gene primer amplification. The repertoire was sequenced with immunoSEQ multiplex PCR; TCRdb's copy has only in-frame clones and lacks some. The DNA gave D and trimming, while V, J and clone size come from that table. The repertoire consists of roughly 87,000 clones, with 70% to 90% occurring once and the leading ten covering around 3.3%. It was during active infection that Seattle patients were enrolled and then longitudinally followed. Between the trimmed V and J ends, which lost 8 bases and 4 bases, there was a span of 21 bases. The CDR3 has 16 residues. Germline V lookup: CDR1 SNHLY, CDR2 FYNNEI.

The J gene is TRBJ1-3, the V gene TRBV2, with D perhaps matching TRBD1 (5 bases). This TCR derives from a woman older than 75 with COVID-19, enrolled during active disease. Sequenced: peripheral blood. The CDR3 coding sequence is TGTGCCAGCGGTGTTGAGACGGCAGGGTCCGGAAACACCATATATTTT. It is translated as CASGVETAGSGNTIYF.